Each of the 12 T cell receptor beta chains below was sequenced from the same sample in a study of cytomegalovirus exposure and HLA in healthy donors. The study ran its PCR with 60 Vbeta and 13 Jbeta primers. Profiled with immunoSEQ multiplex PCR; TCRdb holds only in-frame clones, not every one. Seen here are 130,000 to 150,000 clones, about 80% observed once, and the top ten hold around 4.1%. Sequenced material: PBMCs. These receptor sequences come from a middle-aged man in good health and CMV-seropositive.

This clone has just a few counts. The chain combines TRBV11-2 with TRBJ2-4; 9 bases map to TRBD1. In germline, CDR1 is SGHAT, CDR2 FQNNGV. After removal of 5 bases from V and 4 bases from J, the junction contained 6 bases not matched to a gene. CDR3 length: 15 residues. The CDR3 DNA sequence: TGTGCCAGCAGCACGTTGGGACAGGGAAAAAACATTCAGTACTTC. Amino acid sequence: CASSTLGQGKNIQYF.

The V and J genes are TRBV5-1 and TRBJ2-1; 13 bases are a match to TRBD2. Germline CDR1 and CDR2: SGHRS and YFSETQ. After removal of 0 bases from V and 4 bases from J, the junction contained 10 bases not matched to a gene. This CDR3 comprises 19 residues. CDR3 sequence reads: CASSLGSGGTSGNYNEQFF. The CDR3 nucleotides read TGCGCCAGCAGCTTGGGTTCGGGCGGGACTAGCGGGAATTACAATGAGCAGTTCTTC.

The chain is built from TRBV9 and TRBJ2-3; 8 bases are a match to TRBD2. The CDR3 has 18 amino acids. Looked up from germline, CDR1 is SGDLS and CDR2 is YYNGEE. V lost 0 bases to trimming and J lost 0 bases; unmatched junction nucleotides: 9. CDR3 nucleotides: TGTGCCAGCAGCGTAGGGGAACTAGCGGCCACTAGCACAGATACGCAGTATTTT. Its protein product is CASSVGELAATSTDTQYF.

The rearrangement joins TRBV7-6 to TRBJ1-6; no reliable D call. The germline V and J ends were trimmed by 4 bases and 7 bases, with 8 bases remaining between them. Germline assignment: CDR1 SGHVS and CDR2 FNYEAQ. The CDR3 runs to 13 residues. The CDR3 DNA reads TGTGCCAGCAGCTACCAACAGAATTCACCCCTCCACTTT. It specifies CASSYQQNSPLHF.

The chain links TRBV14 to TRBJ2-5, with D hard to call. The germline V and J ends were trimmed by 0 bases and 2 bases, with 10 bases remaining between them. Germline V gives CDR1 SGHDN, CDR2 FVKESK. The CDR3 has 15 residues. The CDR3 nucleotides are TGTGCCAGCAGCCAAGACAGAACATTACAAGAGACCCAGTACTTC. It yields the protein CASSQDRTLQETQYF.

This chain connects TRBV5-5 to TRBJ2-3; TRBD2 agrees at 8 bases. The CDR3 is made up of 17 amino acids. The trim removed 7 bases at V and 2 bases at J, leaving 15 bases unmatched. Germline V lookup: CDR1 SGHKS, CDR2 YYEKEE (reference sequence). For the CDR3, the DNA is TGTGCCAGCCAGGGATCCGGGTGGCGGGAGGACACAGATACGCAGTATTTT. Amino acids: CASQGSGWREDTDTQYF.

V is TRBV4-3 and J is TRBJ2-7, with 13 positions matching TRBD2. Germline trimming cut 0 bases from V and 2 bases from J; bases unmatched to any gene: 7. The CDR3 covers 18 residues. Looked up from germline, CDR1 is LGHNA and CDR2 is YSLEER. CDR3 protein: CASSQDLGLAGDTYEQYF. In nucleotides, the CDR3 is TGCGCCAGCAGCCAAGACCTAGGACTAGCGGGGGACACCTACGAGCAGTACTTC.

The chain employs TRBV27 and TRBJ2-3; D may be TRBD1 (5 bases). This CDR3 has 15 residues. Trimming took off 10 bases at V and 0 bases at J, with 17 bases between the two ends. CDR1 MNHEY and CDR2 SMNVEV come from the germline V gene (reference sequence). The CDR3: CATKRLGLSTDTQYF. In DNA, the CDR3 is TGTGCCACCAAGAGATTGGGGCTTAGCACAGATACGCAGTATTTT.

J is TRBJ2-7 and V is TRBV11-2; 7 nucleotides line up with TRBD1. The CDR3 covers 14 residues. Trimming cost V 3 bases and J 6 bases; bases outside gene matches: 8. Germline CDR1 reads SGHAT; CDR2 reads FQNNGV. CDR3 coding DNA: TGTGCCAGCAGCTTTCGACAGGGTAGAGGCGAGCAGTACTTC. This codes for CASSFRQGRGEQYF.

This clone was seen a single time. One junction end disagrees with the germline gene, perhaps due to a read error. The chain combines TRBV4-3 with TRBJ1-2; D ambiguous. The CDR3 runs to 15 residues. Looked up from germline, CDR1 is LGHNA and CDR2 is YSLEER. The CDR3 DNA sequence: TGCGCCAGCAGCCTTGAGGGTGGTAGAACGTATGGCCACACCTTC. Amino acids: CASSLEGGRTYGHTF.

V gene TRBV7-8 combines with J gene TRBJ1-1, with 7 positions matching TRBD1. Trimming removed 3 bases from V and 2 bases from J; junction bases left unmatched: 3. The CDR3 covers 14 residues. Germline lookup yields CDR1 SGHVS and CDR2 FQNEAQ. CDR3 nucleotides: TGTGCCAGCAGCTTCAGGGGGGTAAACACTGAAGCTTTCTTT. Translated, it gives CASSFRGVNTEAFF.

This sequence joins TRBV5-6 and TRBJ1-4, with 7 bases lining up with TRBD1. The length of the CDR3 is 14 residues. The germline gives CDR1 SGHDT, CDR2 YYEEEE. V dropped 6 bases and J dropped 7; count of bases not matched to a gene: 9. The CDR3 nucleotides are TGTGCCAGCACCCAACAGGGGCGAGCTGAAAAACTGTTTTTT. Translated: CASTQQGRAEKLFF.